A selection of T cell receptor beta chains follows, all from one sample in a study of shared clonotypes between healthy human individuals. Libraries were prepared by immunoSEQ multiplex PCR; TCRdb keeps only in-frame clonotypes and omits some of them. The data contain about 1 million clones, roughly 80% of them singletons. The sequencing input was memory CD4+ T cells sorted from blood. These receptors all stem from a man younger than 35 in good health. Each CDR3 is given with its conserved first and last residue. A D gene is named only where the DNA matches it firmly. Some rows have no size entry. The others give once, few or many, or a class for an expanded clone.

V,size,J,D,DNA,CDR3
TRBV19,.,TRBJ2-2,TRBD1,TGTGCCAGTAGATGGGACAGGGGTTTCACCGGGGAGCTGTTTTTT,CASRWDRGFTGELFF
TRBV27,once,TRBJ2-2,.,TGTGCCAGCAGTTCGACCTTAGGGAACACCGGGGAGCTGTTTTTT,CASSSTLGNTGELFF
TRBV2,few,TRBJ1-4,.,TGTGCCAGCAGTCTACAGGGTTCAACTAATGAAAAACTGTTTTTT,CASSLQGSTNEKLFF
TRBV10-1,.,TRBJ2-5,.,TGCGCCAGCAACGGGACTCGTTATGGTAAACCGAAAGAGACCCAGTACTTC,CASNGTRYGKPKETQYF
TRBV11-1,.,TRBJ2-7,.,TGTGCCAGCAGCTTAGACCATGCAGGGCCTTACGAGCAGTACTTC,CASSLDHAGPYEQYF
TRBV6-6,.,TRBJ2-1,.,TGTGCCAGCAGTCCCGGTGGGAGCTCCTACAATGAGCAGTTCTTC,CASSPGGSSYNEQFF
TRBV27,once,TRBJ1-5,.,TGTGCCAGCAAAAGGGCTGGGGATCAGCCCCAGCATTTT,CASKRAGDQPQHF
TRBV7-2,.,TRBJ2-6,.,TGTGCCAGCAGCAACGACAGGGCCAACGTCCTGACTTTC,CASSNDRANVLTF
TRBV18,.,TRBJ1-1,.,TGTGCCAGCTCACCAAGGGCAAGCCTTGGGAACACTGAAGCTTTCTTT,CASSPRASLGNTEAFF
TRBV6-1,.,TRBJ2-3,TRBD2,TGTGCCCCTGAGCGGGAATGTACAGATACGCAGTATTTT,CAPERECTDTQYF
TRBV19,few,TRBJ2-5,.,TGTGCCAGTAGTATAGGTAAAGGGCCCAAGGAGACCCAGTACTTC,CASSIGKGPKETQYF
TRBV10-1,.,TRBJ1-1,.,TGCGCCAGCAGTGAGGCAGGGTTGAACACTGAAGCTTTCTTT,CASSEAGLNTEAFF
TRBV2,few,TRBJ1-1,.,TGTGCCAGCAGTGAACGACAAGACACTGAAGCTTTCTTT,CASSERQDTEAFF
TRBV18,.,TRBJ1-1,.,TGTGCCAGCTCACCTACGGGGAAGGAGAGGAGCACTGAAGCTTTCTTT,CASSPTGKERSTEAFF
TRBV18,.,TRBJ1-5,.,TGTGCCAGCTCACCACTCCCGGGGCCAAGGACCCAGCATTTT,CASSPLPGPRTQHF
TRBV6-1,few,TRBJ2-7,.,TGTGCCAGCAGGGTACAGGGCACCTACGAGCAGTACTTC,CASRVQGTYEQYF
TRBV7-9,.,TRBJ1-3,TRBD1,TGTGCCAGCAGCCGTGGACAGGGAGACACCATATATTTT,CASSRGQGDTIYF
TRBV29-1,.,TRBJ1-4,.,TGCAGCGTTCTTCGGGACGGGACTAATGAAAAACTGTTTTTT,CSVLRDGTNEKLFF
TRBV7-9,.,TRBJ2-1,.,TGTGCCAGCAGCTCGCACGACTCCTACAATGAGCAGTTCTTC,CASSSHDSYNEQFF
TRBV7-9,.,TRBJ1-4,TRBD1,TGTGCCAGCAGCTTGACAGGGGGTCGGGAAAAACTGTTTTTT,CASSLTGGREKLFF
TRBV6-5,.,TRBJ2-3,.,TGTGCCAGCAGTTACGGGCAGGGAGGCACAGATACGCAGTATTTT,CASSYGQGGTDTQYF
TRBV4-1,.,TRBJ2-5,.,TGCGCCAGCAGCCAAACTAGAACATTGGGGTTGGGTGCGGGAGAGACCCAGTACTTC,CASSQTRTLGLGAGETQYF
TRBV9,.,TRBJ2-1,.,TGTGCCAGCAGTCCTGCTGACAGCCAATACAATGAGCAGTTCTTC,CASSPADSQYNEQFF
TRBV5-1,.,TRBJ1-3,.,TGCGCCATTACTGGACCCTCCTCTGGAAACACCATATATTTT,CAITGPSSGNTIYF
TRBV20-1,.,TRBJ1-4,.,TGCAGTGCAAGTCAGGAAAAACTGTTTTTT,CSASQEKLFF
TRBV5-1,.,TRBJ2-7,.,TGCGCCAGCAGCTTGGTAGGCTACGAGCAGTACTTC,CASSLVGYEQYF
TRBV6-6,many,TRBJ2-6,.,TGTGCCAGCAGTTACGTCCGATCTGGGGCCAACGTCCTGACTTTC,CASSYVRSGANVLTF
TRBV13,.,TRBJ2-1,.,TGTGCCAGCAGCTGGGGACGCTCCTACAATGAGCAGTTCTTC,CASSWGRSYNEQFF
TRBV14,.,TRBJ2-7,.,TGTGCCAGCGGCGGGGCGCGGCCAGGGTACGAGCAGTACTTC,CASGGARPGYEQYF
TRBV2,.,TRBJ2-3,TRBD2,TGTGCCAGCAGGGGGACTAGCTCATATACGCAGTATTTT,CASRGTSSYTQYF
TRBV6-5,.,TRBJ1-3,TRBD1,TGTGCCAGCAGTTTTACGACAGGGGCAAACACCATATATTTT,CASSFTTGANTIYF
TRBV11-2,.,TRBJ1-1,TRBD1,TGTGCCAGCAGCGCCCGCCCACAGGGGGGGAACACTGAAGCTTTCTTT,CASSARPQGGNTEAFF
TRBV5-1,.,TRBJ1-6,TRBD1,TGCGCCATTCCCCCGCGGGACAGGGTCGTTCCGATCTATAATTCACCCCTCCACTTT,CAIPPRDRVVPIYNSPLHF
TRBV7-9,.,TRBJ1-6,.,TGTGCCAGCAGTCACAGGGATTCACCCCTCCACTTT,CASSHRDSPLHF
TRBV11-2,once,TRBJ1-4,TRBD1,TGTGCCAGCAGCCTCCGGCCGGGGACAGCCTCTAATGAAAAACTGTTTTTT,CASSLRPGTASNEKLFF
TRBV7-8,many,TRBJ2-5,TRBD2,TGTGCCAGCAGCTTGGAGAGCGGGAGAGGAGAGACCCAGTACTTC,CASSLESGRGETQYF
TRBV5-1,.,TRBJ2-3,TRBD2,TGCGCCAGCAGCAGCGGGAACACAGATACGCAGTATTTT,CASSSGNTDTQYF
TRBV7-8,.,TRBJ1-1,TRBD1,TGTGCCAGCAGTCCAGACAGGGGGAACACTGAAGCTTTCTTT,CASSPDRGNTEAFF
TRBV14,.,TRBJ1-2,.,TGTGCCAGCAGCCAAGAAAGTCCCGGGTTAGGGAACTATGGCTACACCTTC,CASSQESPGLGNYGYTF
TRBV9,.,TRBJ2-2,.,TGTGCCAGCAGCGTAGGTCACAGTCCCTCGAACACCGGGGAGCTGTTTTTT,CASSVGHSPSNTGELFF
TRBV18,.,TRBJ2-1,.,TGTGCCAGCTCACCAGGGGACAATGAGCAGTTCTTC,CASSPGDNEQFF
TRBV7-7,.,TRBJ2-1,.,TGTGCTAGCAGCTACGGGACTCTTGATGAGCAGTTCTTC,CASSYGTLDEQFF
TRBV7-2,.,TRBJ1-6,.,TGTGCCAGCACCTTGGGGGGGCGCGCATCACCCCTCCACTTT,CASTLGGRASPLHF
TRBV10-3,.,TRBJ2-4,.,TGTGCCATCAGTGAGTCGATCAGGGGTCAAGGGAACATTCAGTACTTC,CAISESIRGQGNIQYF
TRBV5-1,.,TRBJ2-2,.,TGCGCCAGCAGCTTGGCGAGCTTTAACACCGGGGAGCTGTTTTTT,CASSLASFNTGELFF
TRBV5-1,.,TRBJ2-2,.,TGCGCCAGCAGCTCGAGCACGGACCGTACCGGGGAGCTGTTTTTT,CASSSSTDRTGELFF
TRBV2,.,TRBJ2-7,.,TGTGCCAGCAGCCCTAACCGGGGGCCTTCCTACGAGCAGTACTTC,CASSPNRGPSYEQYF
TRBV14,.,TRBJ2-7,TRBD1,TGTGCCAGCAGCCCGCGGACAGGGTCCTTCGAGCAGTACTTC,CASSPRTGSFEQYF
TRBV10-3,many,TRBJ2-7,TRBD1,TGTGCCACCCAGGACAGGACGAATGACTACGAGCAGTACTTC,CATQDRTNDYEQYF
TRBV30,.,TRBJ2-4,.,TGTGCCTGGAGTCTAGGGTCGTTTGGCAAAAACATTCAGTACTTC,CAWSLGSFGKNIQYF
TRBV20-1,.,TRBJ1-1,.,TGCAGTGCTAGCGACAAACGGAGGGCTTTCTTT,CSASDKRRAFF